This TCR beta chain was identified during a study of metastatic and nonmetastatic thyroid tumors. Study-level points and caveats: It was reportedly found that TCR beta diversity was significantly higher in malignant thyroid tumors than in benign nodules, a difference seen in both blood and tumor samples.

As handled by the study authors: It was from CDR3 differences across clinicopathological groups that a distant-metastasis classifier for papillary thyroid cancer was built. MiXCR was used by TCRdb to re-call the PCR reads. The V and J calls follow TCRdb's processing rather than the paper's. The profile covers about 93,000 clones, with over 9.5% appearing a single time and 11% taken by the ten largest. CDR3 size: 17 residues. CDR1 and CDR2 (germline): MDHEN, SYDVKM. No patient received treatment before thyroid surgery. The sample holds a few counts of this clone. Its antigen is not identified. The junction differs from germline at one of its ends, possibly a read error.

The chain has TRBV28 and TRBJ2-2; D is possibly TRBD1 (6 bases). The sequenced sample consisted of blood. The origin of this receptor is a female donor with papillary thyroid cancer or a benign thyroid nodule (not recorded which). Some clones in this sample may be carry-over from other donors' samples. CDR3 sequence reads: CASSSRLSTGNTGDLFF. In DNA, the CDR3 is TGTGCCAGCAGTTCCCGATTGAGTACAGGGAACACCGGGGATCTGTTTTTT.